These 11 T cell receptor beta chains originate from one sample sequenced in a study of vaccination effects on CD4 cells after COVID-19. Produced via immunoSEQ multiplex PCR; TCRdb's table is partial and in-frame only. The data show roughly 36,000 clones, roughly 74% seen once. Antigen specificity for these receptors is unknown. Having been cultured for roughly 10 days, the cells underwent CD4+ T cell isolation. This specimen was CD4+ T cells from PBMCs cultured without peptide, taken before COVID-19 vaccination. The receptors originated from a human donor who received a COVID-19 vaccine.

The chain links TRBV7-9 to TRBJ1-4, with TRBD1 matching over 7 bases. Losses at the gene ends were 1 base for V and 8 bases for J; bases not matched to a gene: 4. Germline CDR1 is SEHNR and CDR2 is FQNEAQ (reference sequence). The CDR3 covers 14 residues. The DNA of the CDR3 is TGTGCCAGCAGCTTAGGAGGGGGCAACGAAAAACTGTTTTTT. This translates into CASSLGGGNEKLFF.

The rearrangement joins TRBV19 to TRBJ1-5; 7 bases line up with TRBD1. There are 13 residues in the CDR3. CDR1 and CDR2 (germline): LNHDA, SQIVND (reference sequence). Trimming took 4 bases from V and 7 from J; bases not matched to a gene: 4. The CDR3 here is CASSTGGWQPQHF. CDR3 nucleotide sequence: TGTGCCAGTAGTACAGGGGGATGGCAGCCCCAGCATTTT.

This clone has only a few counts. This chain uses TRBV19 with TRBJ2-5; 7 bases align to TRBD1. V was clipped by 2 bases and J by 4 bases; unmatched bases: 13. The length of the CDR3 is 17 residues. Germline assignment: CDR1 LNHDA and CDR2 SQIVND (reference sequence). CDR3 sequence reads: CASSISRGRVGGETQYF. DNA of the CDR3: TGTGCCAGTAGTATATCAAGGGGGCGCGTCGGAGGAGAGACCCAGTACTTC.

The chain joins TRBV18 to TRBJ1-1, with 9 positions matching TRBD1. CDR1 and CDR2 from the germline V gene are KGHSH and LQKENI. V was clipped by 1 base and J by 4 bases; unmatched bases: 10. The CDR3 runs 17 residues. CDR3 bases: TGTGCCAGCTCACCACGCGAGGCCGGGACAGGGCTCACTGAAGCTTTCTTT. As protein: CASSPREAGTGLTEAFF. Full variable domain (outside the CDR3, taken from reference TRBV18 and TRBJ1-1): NAGVMQNPRHLVRRRGQEARLRCSPMKGHSHVYWYRQLPEEGLKFMVYLQKENIIDESGMPKERFSAEFPKEGPSILRIQQVVRGDSAAYFCASSPREAGTGLTEAFFGQGTRLTVV.

The CDR3 reads CASSLNYRVGNTEAFF. Here the CDR3 DNA reads TGTGCCAGCAGCCTTAACTACAGGGTCGGGAACACTGAAGCTTTCTTT. The rearrangement uses TRBV11-1 and TRBJ1-1; perhaps TRBD1 as D (6 bases). Germline V gene sequence: CDR1 SGHAT, CDR2 FQDESV (reference sequence). This CDR3 is 16 amino acids long. V was trimmed by 5 bases and J by 1 base, leaving 17 bases between them.

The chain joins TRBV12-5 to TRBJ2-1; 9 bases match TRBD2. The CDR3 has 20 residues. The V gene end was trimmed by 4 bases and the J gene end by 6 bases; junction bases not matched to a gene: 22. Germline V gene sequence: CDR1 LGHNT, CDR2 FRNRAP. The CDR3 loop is CASGSTIIAGVVRWGNEQFF. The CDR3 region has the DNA TGTGCTAGTGGTTCCACCATCATAGCGGGAGTAGTAAGATGGGGCAATGAGCAGTTCTTC.

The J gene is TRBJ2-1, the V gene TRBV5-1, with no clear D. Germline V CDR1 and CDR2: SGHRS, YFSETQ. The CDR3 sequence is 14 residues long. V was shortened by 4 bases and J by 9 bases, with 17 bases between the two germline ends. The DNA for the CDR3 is TGCGCCAGCAGCCAAGTAACGAGCTTGGTTGAGCAGTTCTTC. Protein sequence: CASSQVTSLVEQFF.

CDR3 nucleotide sequence: TGTGCCAGCAGTAGCAGGCGTTCCGGCCCTAACACCATATATTTT. Translating it yields CASSSRRSGPNTIYF. The gene calls are TRBV6-5 and TRBJ1-3; no reliable D call. Trimming stripped 5 bases from V and 7 bases from J, with 18 bases between. The CDR3 length is 15 residues. In germline, CDR1 is MNHEY, CDR2 SVGAGI.

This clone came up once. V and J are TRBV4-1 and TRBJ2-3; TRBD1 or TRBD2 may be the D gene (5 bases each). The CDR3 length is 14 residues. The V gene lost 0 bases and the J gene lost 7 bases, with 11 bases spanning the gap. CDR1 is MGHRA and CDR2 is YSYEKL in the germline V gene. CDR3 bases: TGCGCCAGCAGCCAAGAATGGGGGTTTAATACGCAGTATTTT. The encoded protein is CASSQEWGFNTQYF.

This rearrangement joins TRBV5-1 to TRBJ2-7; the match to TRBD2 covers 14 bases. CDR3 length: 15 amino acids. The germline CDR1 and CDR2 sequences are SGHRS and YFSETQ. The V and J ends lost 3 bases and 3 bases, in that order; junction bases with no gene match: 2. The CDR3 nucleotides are TGCGCCAGCAGCTCTGGGACTAGCGGGGGCTACGAGCAGTACTTC. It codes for CASSSGTSGGYEQYF. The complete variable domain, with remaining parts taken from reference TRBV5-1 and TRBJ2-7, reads KAGVTQTPRYLIKTRGQQVTLSCSPISGHRSVSWYQQTPGQGLQFLFEYFSETQRNKGNFPGRFSGRQFSNSRSEMNVSTLELGDSALYLCASSSGTSGGYEQYFGPGTRLTVT.

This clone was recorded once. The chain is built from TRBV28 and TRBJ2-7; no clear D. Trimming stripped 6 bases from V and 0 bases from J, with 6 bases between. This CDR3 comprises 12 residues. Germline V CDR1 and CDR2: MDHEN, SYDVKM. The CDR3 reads CASRDPSYEQYF. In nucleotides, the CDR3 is TGTGCCAGCAGAGATCCCTCCTACGAGCAGTACTTC.